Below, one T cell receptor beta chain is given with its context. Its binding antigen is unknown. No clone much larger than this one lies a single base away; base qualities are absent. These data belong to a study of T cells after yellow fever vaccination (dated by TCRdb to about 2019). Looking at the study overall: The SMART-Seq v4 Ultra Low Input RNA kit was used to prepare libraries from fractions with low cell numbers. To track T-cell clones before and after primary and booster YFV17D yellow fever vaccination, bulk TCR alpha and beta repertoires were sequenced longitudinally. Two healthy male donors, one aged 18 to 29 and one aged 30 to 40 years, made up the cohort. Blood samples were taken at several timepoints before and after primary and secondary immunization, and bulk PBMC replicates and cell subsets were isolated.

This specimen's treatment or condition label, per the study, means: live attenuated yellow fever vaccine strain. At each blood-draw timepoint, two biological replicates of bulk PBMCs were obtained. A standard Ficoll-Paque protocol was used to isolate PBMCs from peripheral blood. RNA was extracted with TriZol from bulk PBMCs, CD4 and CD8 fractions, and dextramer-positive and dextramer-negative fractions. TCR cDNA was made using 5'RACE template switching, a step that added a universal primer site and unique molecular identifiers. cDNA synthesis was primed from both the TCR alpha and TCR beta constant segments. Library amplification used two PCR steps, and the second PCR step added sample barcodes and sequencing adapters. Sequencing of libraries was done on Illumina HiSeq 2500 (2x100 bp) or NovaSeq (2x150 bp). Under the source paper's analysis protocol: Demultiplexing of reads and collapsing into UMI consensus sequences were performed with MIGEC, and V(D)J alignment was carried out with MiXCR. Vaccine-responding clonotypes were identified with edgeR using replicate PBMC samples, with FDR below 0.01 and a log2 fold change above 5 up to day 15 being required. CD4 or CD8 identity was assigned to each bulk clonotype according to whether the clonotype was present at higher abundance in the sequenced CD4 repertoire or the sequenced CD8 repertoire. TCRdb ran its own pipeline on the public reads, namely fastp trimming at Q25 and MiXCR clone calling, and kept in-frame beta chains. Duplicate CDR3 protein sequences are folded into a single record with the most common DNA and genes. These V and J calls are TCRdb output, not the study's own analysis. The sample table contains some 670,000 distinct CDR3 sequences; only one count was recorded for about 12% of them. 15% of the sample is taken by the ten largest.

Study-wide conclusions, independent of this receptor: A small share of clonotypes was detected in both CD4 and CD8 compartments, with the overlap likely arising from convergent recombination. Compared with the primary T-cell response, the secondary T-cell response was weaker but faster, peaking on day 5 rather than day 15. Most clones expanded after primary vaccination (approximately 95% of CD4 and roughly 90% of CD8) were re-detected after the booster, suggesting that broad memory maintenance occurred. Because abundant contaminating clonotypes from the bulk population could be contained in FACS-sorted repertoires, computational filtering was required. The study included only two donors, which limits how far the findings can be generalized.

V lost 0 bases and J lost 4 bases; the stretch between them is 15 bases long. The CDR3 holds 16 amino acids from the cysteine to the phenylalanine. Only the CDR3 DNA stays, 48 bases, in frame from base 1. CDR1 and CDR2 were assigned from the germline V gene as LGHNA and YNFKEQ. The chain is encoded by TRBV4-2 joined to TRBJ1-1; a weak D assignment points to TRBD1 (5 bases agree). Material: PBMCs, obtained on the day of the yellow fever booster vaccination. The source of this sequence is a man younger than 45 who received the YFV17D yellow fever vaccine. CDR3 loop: CASSQDWAREVTEAFF. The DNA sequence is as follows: TGTGCCAGCAGCCAAGATTGGGCCAGGGAGGTCACTGAAGCTTTCTTT.